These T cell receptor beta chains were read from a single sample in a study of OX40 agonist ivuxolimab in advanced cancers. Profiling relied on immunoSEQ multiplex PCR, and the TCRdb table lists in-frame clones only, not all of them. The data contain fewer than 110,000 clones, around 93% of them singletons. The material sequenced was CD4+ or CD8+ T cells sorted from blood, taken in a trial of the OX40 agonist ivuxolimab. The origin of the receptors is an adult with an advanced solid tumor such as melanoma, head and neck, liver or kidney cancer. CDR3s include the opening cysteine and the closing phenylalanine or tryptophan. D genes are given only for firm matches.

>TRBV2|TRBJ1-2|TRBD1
CASSLTQGANYGYTF
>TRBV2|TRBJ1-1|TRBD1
CASRGDRGRLVNTEAFF
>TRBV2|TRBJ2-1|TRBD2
CASRETSGGYNEQFF
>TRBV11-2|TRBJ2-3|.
CASTLGDTQYF
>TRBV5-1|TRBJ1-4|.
CASSLDVGERAKLFF
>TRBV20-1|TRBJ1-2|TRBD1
CSASRGQGYTF
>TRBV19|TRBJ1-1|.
CASSIVDRNTEAFF
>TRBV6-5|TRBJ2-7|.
CASSYRRDGYEQYF
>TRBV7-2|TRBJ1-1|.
CASSGPIEAFF
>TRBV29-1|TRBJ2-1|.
CSDRRVAPRGEQFF
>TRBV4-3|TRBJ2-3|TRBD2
CASSPSLTSGIVTDTQYF
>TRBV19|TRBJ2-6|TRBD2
CASSISGAASGANVLTF
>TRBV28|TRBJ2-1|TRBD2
CASSFGLAGGNEQFF
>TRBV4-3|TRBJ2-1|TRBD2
CASSQLGTSSNEQFF
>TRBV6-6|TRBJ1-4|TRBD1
CASSLQGLNEKLFF
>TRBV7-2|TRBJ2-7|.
CASSLARQQQYF
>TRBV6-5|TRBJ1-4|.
CASSRRNEKLFF
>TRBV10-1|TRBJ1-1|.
CASPAVGVTEAFF
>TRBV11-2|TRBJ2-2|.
CASSEITGPTGELFF
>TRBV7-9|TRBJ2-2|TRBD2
CASSLGTSGRGTGELFF
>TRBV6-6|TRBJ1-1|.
CASRPSGARDTEAFF
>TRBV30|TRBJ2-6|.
CAGQQAPTSGANVLTF
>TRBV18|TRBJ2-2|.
CASSPETRGNTGELFF
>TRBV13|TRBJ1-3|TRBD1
CASSTKSNQGGFTGNTIYF
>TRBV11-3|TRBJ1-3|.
CASSLGGTGNTIYF
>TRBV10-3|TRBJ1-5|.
CASQGSGSDQPQHF
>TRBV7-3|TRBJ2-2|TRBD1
CASSPPGQGLTGELFF
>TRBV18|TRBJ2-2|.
CASSPSGGQGAGELFF
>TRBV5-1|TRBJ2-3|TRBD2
CASTSTSGRAGDTQYF
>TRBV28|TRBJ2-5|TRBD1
CASNQGARARETQYF
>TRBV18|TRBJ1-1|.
CASSPWPVDTEAFF
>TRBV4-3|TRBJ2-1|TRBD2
CASSRGLAETYNEQFF
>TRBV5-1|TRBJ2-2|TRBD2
CASSVVSGSPAGELFF
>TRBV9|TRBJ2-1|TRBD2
CASSVAGGPSNEQFF
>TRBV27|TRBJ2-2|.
CASSWGRTRGSGELFF
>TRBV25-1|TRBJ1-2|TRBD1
CASSDTGGAFYGYTF
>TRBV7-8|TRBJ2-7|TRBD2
CASSLAGTSGAYEQYF
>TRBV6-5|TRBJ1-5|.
CASSAQKGNQPQHF
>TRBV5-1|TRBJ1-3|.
CASSFGGDSGNTIYF
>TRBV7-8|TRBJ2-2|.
CASSLAGQANTGELFF
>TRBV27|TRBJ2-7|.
CASSLTPPVWLYF
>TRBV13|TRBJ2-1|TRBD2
CASSFGGRGNEQFF
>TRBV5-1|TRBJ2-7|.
CASSLGPTESYEQYF
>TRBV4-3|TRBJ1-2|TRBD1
CASSQARTGGGYTF
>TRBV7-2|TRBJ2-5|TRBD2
CASSLGLAGVETQYF
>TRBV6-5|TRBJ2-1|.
CASSYSSDEQFF
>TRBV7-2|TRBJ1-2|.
CASSLDAYSDYGYTF
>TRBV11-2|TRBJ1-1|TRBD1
CASSSTSDRDSEAFF
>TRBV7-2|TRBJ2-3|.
CASFEAAGTTDTQYF
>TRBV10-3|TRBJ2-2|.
CAISRSDERNTGELFF
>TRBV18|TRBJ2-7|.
CASSSANSYEQYF